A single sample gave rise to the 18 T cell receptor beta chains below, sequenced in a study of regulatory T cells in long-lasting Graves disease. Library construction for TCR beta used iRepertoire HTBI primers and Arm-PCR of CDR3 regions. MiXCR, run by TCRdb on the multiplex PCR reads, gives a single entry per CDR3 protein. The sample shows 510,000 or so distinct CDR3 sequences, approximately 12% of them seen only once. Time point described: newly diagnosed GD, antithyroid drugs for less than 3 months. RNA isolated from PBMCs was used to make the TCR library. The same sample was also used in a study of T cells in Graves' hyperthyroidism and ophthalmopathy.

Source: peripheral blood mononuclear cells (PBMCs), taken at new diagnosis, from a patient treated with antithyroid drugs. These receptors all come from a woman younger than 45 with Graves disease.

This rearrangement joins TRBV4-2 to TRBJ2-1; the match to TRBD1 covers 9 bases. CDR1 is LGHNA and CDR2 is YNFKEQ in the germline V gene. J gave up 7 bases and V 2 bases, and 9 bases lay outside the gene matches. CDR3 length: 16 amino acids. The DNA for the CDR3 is TGTGCCAGCAGCCAAACCCGCGGGACAGGGTCTAATGAGCAGTTCTTC. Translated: CASSQTRGTGSNEQFF.

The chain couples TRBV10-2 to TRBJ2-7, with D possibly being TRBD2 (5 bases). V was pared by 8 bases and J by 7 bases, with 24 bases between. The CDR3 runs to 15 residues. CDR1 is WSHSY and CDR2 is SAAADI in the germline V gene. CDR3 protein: CASDSEAAPEGEQYF. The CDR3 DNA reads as TGCGCCAGCGACTCGGAGGCGGCCCCCGAGGGAGAGCAGTACTTC.

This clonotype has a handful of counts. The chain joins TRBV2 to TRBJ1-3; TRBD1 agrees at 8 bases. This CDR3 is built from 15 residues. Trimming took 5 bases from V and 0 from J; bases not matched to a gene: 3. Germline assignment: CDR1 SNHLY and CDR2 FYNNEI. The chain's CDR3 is CASSYRGFSGNTIYF. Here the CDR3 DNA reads TGTGCCAGCAGTTACAGGGGGTTCTCTGGAAACACCATATATTTT.

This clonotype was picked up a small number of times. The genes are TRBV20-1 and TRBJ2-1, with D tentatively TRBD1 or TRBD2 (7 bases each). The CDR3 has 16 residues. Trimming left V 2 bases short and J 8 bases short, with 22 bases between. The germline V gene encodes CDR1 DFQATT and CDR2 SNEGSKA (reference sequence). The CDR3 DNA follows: TGCAGTGCTAGAACCCCTCAGGGGGGGAGGCGGGATGAGCAGTTCTTC. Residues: CSARTPQGGRRDEQFF.

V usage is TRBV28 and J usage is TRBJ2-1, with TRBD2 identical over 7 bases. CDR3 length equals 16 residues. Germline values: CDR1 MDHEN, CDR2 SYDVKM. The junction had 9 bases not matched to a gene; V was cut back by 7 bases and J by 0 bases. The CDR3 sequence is CASTPMGGGSYNEQFF. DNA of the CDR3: TGTGCCAGCACCCCAATGGGGGGGGGCTCCTACAATGAGCAGTTCTTC. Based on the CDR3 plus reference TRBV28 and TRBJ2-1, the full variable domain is DVKVTQSSRYLVKRTGEKVFLECVQDMDHENMFWYRQDPGLGLRLIYFSYDVKMKEKGDIPEGYSVSREKKERFSLILESASTNQTSMYLCASTPMGGGSYNEQFFGPGTRLTVL.

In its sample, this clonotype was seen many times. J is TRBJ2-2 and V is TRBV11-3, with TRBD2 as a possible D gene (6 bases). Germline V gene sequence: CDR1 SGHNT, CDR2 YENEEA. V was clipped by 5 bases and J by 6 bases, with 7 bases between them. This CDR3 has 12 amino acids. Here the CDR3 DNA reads TGTGCCAGCAGCAGGAGGGCCGGGGAGCTGTTTTTT. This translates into CASSRRAGELFF. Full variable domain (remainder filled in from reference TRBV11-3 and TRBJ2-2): EAGVVQSPRYKIIEKKQPVAFWCNPISGHNTLYWYLQNLGQGPELLIRYENEEAVDDSQLPKDRFSAERLKGVDSTLKIQPAELGDSAVYLCASSRRAGELFFGEGSRLTVL.

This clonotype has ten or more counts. In DNA form, the CDR3 reads TGTGCCAGCAGTTTTCTTTACTCCTATAATTCACCCCTCCACTTT. It codes for CASSFLYSYNSPLHF. The V call is TRBV27, the J call TRBJ1-6; D remains unclear. Per germline, CDR1 MNHEY and CDR2 SMNVEV (reference sequence). The CDR3 is 15 amino acids. The V end was cut by 3 bases, the J end by 0 bases, with 6 bases between.

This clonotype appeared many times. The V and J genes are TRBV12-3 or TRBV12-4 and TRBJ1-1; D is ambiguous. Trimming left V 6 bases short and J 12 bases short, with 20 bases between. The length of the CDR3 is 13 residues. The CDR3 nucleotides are TGTGCCAGCAGAACGTCGGGCCTGATGAGAACTTTCTTT. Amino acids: CASRTSGLMRTFF.

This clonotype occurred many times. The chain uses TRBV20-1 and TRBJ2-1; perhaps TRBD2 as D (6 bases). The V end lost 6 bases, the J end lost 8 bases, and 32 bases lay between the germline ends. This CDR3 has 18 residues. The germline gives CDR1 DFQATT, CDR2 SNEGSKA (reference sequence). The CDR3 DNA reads TGCAGTGCCCTACGGCCAGGAACGGGAGTACATACGGCGGATGAGCAGTTCTTC. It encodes CSALRPGTGVHTADEQFF.

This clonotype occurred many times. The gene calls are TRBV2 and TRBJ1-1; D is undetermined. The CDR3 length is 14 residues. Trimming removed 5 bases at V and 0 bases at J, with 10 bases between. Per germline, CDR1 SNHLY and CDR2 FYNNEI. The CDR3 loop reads CASSKTTLNTEAFF. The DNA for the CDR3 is TGTGCCAGCAGTAAGACAACCCTGAACACTGAAGCTTTCTTT. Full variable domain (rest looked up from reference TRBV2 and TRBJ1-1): EPEVTQTPSHQVTQMGQEVILRCVPISNHLYFYWYRQILGQKVEFLVSFYNNEISEKSEIFDDQFSVERPDGSNFTLKIRSTKLEDSAMYFCASSKTTLNTEAFFGQGTRLTVV.

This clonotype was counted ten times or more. The CDR3 DNA sequence: TGTGCCAGCAGCTCAGGGGGGGGAGACAACTCCCACTATGGCTACACCTTC. Protein: CASSSGGGDNSHYGYTF. The J gene is TRBJ1-2, the V gene TRBV11-2, with TRBD1 matching 7 bases. CDR3 length: 17 amino acids. Germline trimming cut 4 bases from V and 3 bases from J; bases unmatched to any gene: 14. From germline, CDR1 is SGHAT and CDR2 FQNNGV.

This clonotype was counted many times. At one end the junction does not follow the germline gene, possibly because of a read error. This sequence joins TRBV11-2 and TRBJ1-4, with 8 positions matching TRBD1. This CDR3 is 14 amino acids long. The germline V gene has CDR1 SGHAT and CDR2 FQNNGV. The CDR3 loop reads CASSLTGGGEKLFF. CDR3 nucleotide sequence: TGCGCCAGCAGCCTTACAGGGGGGGGTGAAAAACTGTTTTTT. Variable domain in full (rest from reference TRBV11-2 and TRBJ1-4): EAGVAQSPRYKIIEKRQSVAFWCNPISGHATLYWYQQILGQGPKLLIQFQNNGVVDDSQLPKDRFSAERLKGVDSTLKIQPAKLEDSAVYLCASSLTGGGEKLFFGSGTQLSVL.

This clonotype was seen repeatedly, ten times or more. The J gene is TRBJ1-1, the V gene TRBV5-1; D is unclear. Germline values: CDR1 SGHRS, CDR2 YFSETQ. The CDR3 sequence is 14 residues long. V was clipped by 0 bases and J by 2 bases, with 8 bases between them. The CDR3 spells CASSLALINTEAFF. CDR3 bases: TGCGCCAGCAGCTTGGCGCTGATAAACACTGAAGCTTTCTTT.

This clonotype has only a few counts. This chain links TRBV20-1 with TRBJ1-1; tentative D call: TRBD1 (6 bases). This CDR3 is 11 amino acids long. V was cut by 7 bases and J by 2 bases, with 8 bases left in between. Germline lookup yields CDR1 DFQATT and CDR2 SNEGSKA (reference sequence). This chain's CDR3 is CSDRANTEAFF. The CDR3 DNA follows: TGCAGTGACAGGGCTAACACTGAAGCTTTCTTT.

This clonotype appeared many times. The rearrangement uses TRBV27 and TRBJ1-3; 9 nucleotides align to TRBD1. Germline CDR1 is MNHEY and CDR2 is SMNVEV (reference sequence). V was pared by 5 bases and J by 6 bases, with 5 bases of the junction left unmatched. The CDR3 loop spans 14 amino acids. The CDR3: CASSPGQGANTIYF. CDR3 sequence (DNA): TGTGCCAGCAGTCCGGGACAGGGCGCAAACACCATATATTTT.

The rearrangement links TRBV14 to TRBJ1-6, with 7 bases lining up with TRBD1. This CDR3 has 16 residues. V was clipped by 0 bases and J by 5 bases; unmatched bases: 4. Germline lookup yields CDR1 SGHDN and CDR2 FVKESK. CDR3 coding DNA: TGTGCCAGCAGCCAAGACAGACAGGGAGATAATTCACCCCTCCACTTT. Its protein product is CASSQDRQGDNSPLHF. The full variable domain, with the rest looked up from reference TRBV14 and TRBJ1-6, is EAGVTQFPSHSVIEKGQTVTLRCDPISGHDNLYWYRRVMGKEIKFLLHFVKESKQDESGMPNNRFLAERTGGTYSTLKVQPAELEDSGVYFCASSQDRQGDNSPLHFGNGTRLTVT.

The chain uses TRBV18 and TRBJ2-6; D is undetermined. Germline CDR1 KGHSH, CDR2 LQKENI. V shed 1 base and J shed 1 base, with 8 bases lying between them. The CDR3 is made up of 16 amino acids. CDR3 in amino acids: CASSPRKPSGANVLTF. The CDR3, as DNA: TGTGCCAGCTCACCACGGAAACCTTCTGGGGCCAACGTCCTGACTTTC.

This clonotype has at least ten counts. The CDR3: CASSPGTANSYEQYF. The DNA of the CDR3 is TGCGCCAGCAGCCCCGGGACAGCTAACTCCTACGAGCAGTACTTC. The J gene is TRBJ2-7, the V gene TRBV5-1; 7 bases are a match to TRBD1. V lost 4 bases, J lost 0 bases, and 7 bases stayed unmatched. The CDR3 has 15 amino acids. Germline V lookup: CDR1 SGHRS, CDR2 YFSETQ.